The 16 T cell receptor beta chains below all came from one sample that was sequenced in a study of shared clonotypes between healthy human individuals (dated by TCRdb to 2019 to 2021). The library relied on the immunoSEQ multiplex PCR assay. Entries here come from immuneACCESS through TCRdb and include only in-frame sequences with V and J called. Some clones fail to appear in such tables; in the studies checked, an unresolved V gene covers under half of the shortfall, and the cause of the remainder is unknown. This sample holds 2 million to 3 million clones; over 85% were observed only once. The ten most abundant clones make up around 0.14% of the sample. Sequencing used naive CD4+ T cells sorted from blood. What the cell subset or site label conveys for this sample: CD45RA+ positively selected. The origin of the receptors is a man aged 18-30 years in good health.

The DNA for the CDR3 is TGCGCCAGCAGTGGGTTGGGAAACACTGAAGCTTTCTTT. Encoded protein: CASSGLGNTEAFF. This sequence joins TRBV10-2 and TRBJ1-1; D is ambiguous. V was cut by 4 bases and J by 2 bases, with 8 bases left in between. CDR1 and CDR2 from the germline V gene are WSHSY and SAAADI. There are 13 residues in the CDR3.

Only one count was recorded for this clone. This chain joins TRBV5-1 and TRBJ2-2; unclear D gene. This CDR3 spans 16 amino acids. Deletions cut 4 bases from V and 0 bases from J, with 13 bases between. Per the germline V gene, CDR1 is SGHRS and CDR2 is YFSETQ. The CDR3: CASSRTSFANTGELFF. In DNA, the CDR3 is TGCGCCAGCAGCCGAACCAGTTTTGCGAACACCGGGGAGCTGTTTTTT.

The DNA of the CDR3 is TGCGCCAGCAGCTCCGGGGGGCTAGGTAATGAAAAACTGTTTTTT. Residues: CASSSGGLGNEKLFF. This sequence joins TRBV5-1 and TRBJ1-4; a possible D gene is TRBD1 (6 bases). Trimming removed 3 bases from V and 4 bases from J, with 13 bases in between. Germline V gene lookup returns CDR1 SGHRS and CDR2 YFSETQ. CDR3 length: 15 residues. Based on the CDR3 plus reference TRBV5-1 and TRBJ1-4, the full variable domain is KAGVTQTPRYLIKTRGQQVTLSCSPISGHRSVSWYQQTPGQGLQFLFEYFSETQRNKGNFPGRFSGRQFSNSRSEMNVSTLELGDSALYLCASSSGGLGNEKLFFGSGTQLSVL.

This rearrangement joins TRBV4-3 to TRBJ1-5; unclear D gene. V was trimmed by 0 bases and J by 12 bases, leaving 9 bases between them. CDR3 size: 12 residues. CDR1 is LGHNA, CDR2 YSLEER, per germline. For the CDR3, the DNA is TGCGCCAGCAGCCAAGATAACGGGCTCCAGCATTTT. This gives the protein CASSQDNGLQHF.

The rearrangement joins TRBV6-5 to TRBJ2-7; TRBD2 aligns across 8 bases. Looked up from germline, CDR1 is MNHEY and CDR2 is SVGAGI. With V trimmed by 10 bases and J by 4 bases, 9 bases remained unmatched. This CDR3 has 13 amino acids. The chain's CDR3 is CATFSGGRYEQYF. CDR3 coding DNA: TGTGCCACGTTCTCGGGAGGGAGATACGAGCAGTACTTC.

This clone was counted once. This chain joins TRBV10-3 and TRBJ2-3; TRBD2 agrees at 9 bases. The CDR3 extends over 14 amino acids. Germline V lookup: CDR1 ENHRY, CDR2 SYGVKD. With V trimmed by 4 bases and J by 5 bases, 4 bases remained unmatched. The CDR3 here is CAISVAGAVDTQYF. The CDR3 DNA sequence: TGTGCCATCAGTGTAGCGGGAGCGGTAGATACGCAGTATTTT.

The genes are TRBV27 and TRBJ2-3; no definite D call. The CDR3 contains 11 residues. Trimming pared 7 bases from V and 5 bases from J, leaving 7 bases between. Germline CDR1 is MNHEY and CDR2 is SMNVEV (reference sequence). The CDR3 bases are TGTGCCAGCACCTCAAGAGATACGCAGTATTTT. Encoded protein: CASTSRDTQYF.

A word on this clone: The same CDR3 arises from other DNA sequences in this sample as well. The CDR3 region is CSALGDTEAFF. CDR3 nucleotides: TGCAGTGCTCTCGGGGACACTGAAGCTTTCTTT. The rearrangement uses TRBV20-1 and TRBJ1-1; D remains ambiguous. This CDR3 has 11 amino acids. Trimming removed 5 bases from V and 3 bases from J, with 7 bases in between. In germline, CDR1 is DFQATT, CDR2 SNEGSKA (reference sequence).

V is TRBV5-1 and J is TRBJ1-1, with TRBD1 identical over 9 bases. CDR1 is SGHRS, CDR2 YFSETQ, per germline. The CDR3 covers 16 residues. The V segment lost 4 bases and the J segment 3 bases; nucleotides outside the gene matches: 10. CDR3 region: CASSPASGTGYTEAFF. For the CDR3, the DNA is TGCGCCAGCAGCCCGGCATCCGGGACAGGGTACACTGAAGCTTTCTTT.

V and J are TRBV5-5 and TRBJ1-5; the D is unclear. Germline V gene lookup returns CDR1 SGHKS and CDR2 YYEKEE (reference sequence). CDR3 size: 14 residues. Trimming took off 0 bases at V and 6 bases at J, with 10 bases between the two ends. CDR3 DNA: TGTGCCAGCAGCTTGGGGGGAGTCGGTCAGCCCCAGCATTTT. Translation gives CASSLGGVGQPQHF.

This clone was counted a single time. CDR3 DNA sequence: TGTGCCAGCAGTTTAAGGTCGGGGTTCGGGGGGCGCGACGAGCAGTACTTC. As protein: CASSLRSGFGGRDEQYF. The chain carries TRBV28 and TRBJ2-7, with D possibly being TRBD2 (7 bases). V lost 2 bases and J 5 bases, leaving 22 bases between the germline ends. Germline CDR1 is MDHEN and CDR2 is SYDVKM. The CDR3 covers 17 residues.

The V call is TRBV4-1, the J call TRBJ1-2; TRBD1 is a possible D gene (6 bases). The CDR3 consists of 15 residues. Germline assignment: CDR1 MGHRA and CDR2 YSYEKL. V was shortened by 3 bases and J by 3 bases, with 14 bases between the two germline ends. In DNA, the CDR3 is TGCGCCAGCAGCCAGGCCGGGGGGCGAGACTATGGCTACACCTTC. Residues: CASSQAGGRDYGYTF.

This chain links TRBV6-5 with TRBJ2-7; tentative D call: TRBD1 (6 bases). Looked up from germline, CDR1 is MNHEY and CDR2 is SVGAGI. Trimming stripped 2 bases from V and 4 bases from J, with 12 bases between. The length of the CDR3 is 14 residues. In nucleotides, the CDR3 is TGTGCCAGCAGTTACCGTTCACAGGGTTACGAGCAGTACTTC. Its translation: CASSYRSQGYEQYF.

This chain connects TRBV18 to TRBJ1-4, with D tentatively TRBD1 (5 bases). From germline, CDR1 is KGHSH and CDR2 LQKENI. The V gene lost 3 bases and the J gene lost 6 bases, with 14 bases spanning the gap. The CDR3 extends over 15 amino acids. The CDR3 DNA sequence: TGTGCCAGCTCACCCCCCCAGGGAGGGGATGAAAAACTGTTTTTT. It codes for CASSPPQGGDEKLFF.

This clone was recorded once. This chain links TRBV5-1 with TRBJ2-1, with 7 positions matching TRBD1. The CDR3 covers 16 residues. Trimming took 5 bases from V and 0 from J; bases not matched to a gene: 8. Looked up from germline, CDR1 is SGHRS and CDR2 is YFSETQ. As DNA, the CDR3 is TGCGCCAGCAGTCGGACAGGCGGTACCTCCTACAATGAGCAGTTCTTC. This sequence encodes CASSRTGGTSYNEQFF. The full variable domain, completed using reference TRBV5-1 and TRBJ2-1, is KAGVTQTPRYLIKTRGQQVTLSCSPISGHRSVSWYQQTPGQGLQFLFEYFSETQRNKGNFPGRFSGRQFSNSRSEMNVSTLELGDSALYLCASSRTGGTSYNEQFFGPGTRLTVL.

The rearrangement joins TRBV30 to TRBJ2-1; no clear D. The V end lost 6 bases, the J end lost 10 bases, and 13 bases lay between the germline ends. Germline V gene lookup returns CDR1 GTSNPN and CDR2 SVGIG (reference sequence). This CDR3 region has 11 residues. CDR3 protein: CACALVLEQFF. The CDR3 DNA is TGTGCCTGCGCTCTGGTCCTAGAGCAGTTCTTC.